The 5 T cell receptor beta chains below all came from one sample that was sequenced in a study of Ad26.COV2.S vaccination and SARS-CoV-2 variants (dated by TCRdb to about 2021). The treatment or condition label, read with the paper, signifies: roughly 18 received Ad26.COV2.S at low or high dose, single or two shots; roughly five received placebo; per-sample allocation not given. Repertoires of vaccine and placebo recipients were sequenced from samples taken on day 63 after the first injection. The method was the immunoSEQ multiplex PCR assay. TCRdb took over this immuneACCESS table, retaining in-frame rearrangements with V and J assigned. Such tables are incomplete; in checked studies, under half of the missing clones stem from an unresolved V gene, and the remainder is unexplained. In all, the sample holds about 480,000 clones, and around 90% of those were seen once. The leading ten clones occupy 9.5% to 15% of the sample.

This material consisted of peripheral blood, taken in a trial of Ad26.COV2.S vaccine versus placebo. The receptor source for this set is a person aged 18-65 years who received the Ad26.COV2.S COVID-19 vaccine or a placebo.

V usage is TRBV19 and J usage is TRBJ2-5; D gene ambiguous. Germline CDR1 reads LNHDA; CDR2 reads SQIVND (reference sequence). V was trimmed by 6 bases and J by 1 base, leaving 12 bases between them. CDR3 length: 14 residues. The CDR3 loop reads CASSPPFVQETQYF. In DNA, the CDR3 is TGTGCCAGTAGCCCCCCGTTTGTCCAAGAGACCCAGTACTTC.

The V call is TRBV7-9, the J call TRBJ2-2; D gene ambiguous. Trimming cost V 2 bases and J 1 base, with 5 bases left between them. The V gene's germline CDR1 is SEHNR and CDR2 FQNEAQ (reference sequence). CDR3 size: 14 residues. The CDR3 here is CASSLLQNTGELFF. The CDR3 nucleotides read TGTGCCAGCAGCTTACTACAGAACACCGGGGAGCTGTTTTTT.

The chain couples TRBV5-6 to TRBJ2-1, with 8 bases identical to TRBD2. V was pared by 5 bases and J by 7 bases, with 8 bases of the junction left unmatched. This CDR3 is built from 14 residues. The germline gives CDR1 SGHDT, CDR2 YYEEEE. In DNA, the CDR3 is TGTGCCAGCAGGAAGCGGGAGAATTATAATGAGCAGTTCTTC. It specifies CASRKRENYNEQFF.

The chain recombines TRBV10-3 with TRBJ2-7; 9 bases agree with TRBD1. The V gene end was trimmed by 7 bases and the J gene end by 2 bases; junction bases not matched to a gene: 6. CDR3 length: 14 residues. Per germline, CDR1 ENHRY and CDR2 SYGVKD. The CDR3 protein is CAIMEGTGTYEQYF. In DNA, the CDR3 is TGTGCCATCATGGAAGGGACAGGGACCTACGAGCAGTACTTC.

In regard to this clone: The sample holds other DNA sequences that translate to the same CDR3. Here the CDR3 reads CATSDRDRGTDTQYF. The CDR3 nucleotides read TGTGCCACCAGTGATCGGGACAGGGGCACAGATACGCAGTATTTT. The chain links TRBV24-1 to TRBJ2-3, with 9 bases lining up with TRBD1. After removal of 3 bases from V and 1 base from J, the junction contained 1 base not matched to a gene. Per germline, CDR1 KGHDR and CDR2 SFDVKD. This CDR3 has 15 residues.